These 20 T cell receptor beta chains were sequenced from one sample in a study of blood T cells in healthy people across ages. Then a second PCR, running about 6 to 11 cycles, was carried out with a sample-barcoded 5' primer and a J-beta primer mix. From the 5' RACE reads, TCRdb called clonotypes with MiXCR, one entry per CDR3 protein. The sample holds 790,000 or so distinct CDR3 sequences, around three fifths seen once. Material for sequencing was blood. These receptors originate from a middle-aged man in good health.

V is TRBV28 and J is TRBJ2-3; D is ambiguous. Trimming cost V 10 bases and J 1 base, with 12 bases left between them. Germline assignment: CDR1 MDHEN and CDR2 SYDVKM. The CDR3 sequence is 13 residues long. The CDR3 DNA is TGTGCCACCCAAATTTCGGGCACAGATACGCAGTATTTT. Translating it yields CATQISGTDTQYF.

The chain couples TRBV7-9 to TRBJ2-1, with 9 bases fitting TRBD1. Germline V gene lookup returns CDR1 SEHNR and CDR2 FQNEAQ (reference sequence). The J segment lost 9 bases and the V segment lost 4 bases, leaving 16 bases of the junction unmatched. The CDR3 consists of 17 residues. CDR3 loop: CASSSDTGTGTGGEQFF. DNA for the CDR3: TGTGCCAGCAGCTCTGACACCGGGACAGGGACCGGTGGTGAGCAGTTCTTC.

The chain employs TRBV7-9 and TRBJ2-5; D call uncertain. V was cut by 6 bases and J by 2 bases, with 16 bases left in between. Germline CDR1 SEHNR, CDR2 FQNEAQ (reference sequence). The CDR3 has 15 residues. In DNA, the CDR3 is TGTGCCAGCAGTCAAGGCCTTCCTTCTCAAGAGACCCAGTACTTC. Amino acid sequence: CASSQGLPSQETQYF.

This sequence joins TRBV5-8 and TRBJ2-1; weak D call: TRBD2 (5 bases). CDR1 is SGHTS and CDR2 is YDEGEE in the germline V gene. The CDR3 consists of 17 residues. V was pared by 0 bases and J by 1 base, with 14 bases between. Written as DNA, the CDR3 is TGTGCCAGCAGCTTGGCCGGGATAGGGCGGTCCTACAATGAGCAGTTCTTC. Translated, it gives CASSLAGIGRSYNEQFF.

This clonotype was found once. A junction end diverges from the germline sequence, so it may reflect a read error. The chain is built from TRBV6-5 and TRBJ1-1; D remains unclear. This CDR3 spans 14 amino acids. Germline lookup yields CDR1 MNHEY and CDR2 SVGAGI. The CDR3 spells CASRPILMNAEAFF. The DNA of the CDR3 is TGTGCCAGCAGGCCAATCCTGATGAACGCTGAAGCTTTCTTT.

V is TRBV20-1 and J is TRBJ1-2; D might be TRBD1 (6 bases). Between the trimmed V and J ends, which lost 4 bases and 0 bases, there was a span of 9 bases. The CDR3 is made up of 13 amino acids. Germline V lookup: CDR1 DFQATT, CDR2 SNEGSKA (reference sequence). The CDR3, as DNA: TGCAGTGCTATAAGGGGGACTAACTATGGCTACACCTTC. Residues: CSAIRGTNYGYTF.

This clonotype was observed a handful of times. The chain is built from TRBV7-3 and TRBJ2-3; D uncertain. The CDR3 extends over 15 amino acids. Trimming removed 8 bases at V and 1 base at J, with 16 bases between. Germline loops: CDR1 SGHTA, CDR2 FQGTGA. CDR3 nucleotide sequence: TGTGCCAGCGCAAGCACCCGGGCCGGCACAGATACGCAGTATTTT. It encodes CASASTRAGTDTQYF.

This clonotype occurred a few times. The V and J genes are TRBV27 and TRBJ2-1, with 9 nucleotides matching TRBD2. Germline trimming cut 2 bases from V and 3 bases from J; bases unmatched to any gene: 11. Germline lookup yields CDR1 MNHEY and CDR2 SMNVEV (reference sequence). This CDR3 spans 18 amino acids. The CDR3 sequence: CASSLIAGEGWGYNEQFF. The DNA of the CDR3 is TGTGCCAGCAGTTTAATAGCGGGAGAAGGATGGGGCTACAATGAGCAGTTCTTC.

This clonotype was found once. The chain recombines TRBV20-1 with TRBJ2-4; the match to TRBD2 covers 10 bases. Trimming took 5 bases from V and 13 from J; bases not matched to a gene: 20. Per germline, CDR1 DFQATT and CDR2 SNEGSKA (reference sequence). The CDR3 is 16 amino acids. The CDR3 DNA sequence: TGCAGTGCTCGACAGGTAGCGGGAGGCCCCTCGGGAGAGCAGTACTTC. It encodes CSARQVAGGPSGEQYF.

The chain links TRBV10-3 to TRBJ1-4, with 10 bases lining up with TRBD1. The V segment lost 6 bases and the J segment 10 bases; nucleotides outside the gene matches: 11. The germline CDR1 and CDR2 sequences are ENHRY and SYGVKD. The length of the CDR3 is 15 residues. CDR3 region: CAIRGPGTGEGKLFF. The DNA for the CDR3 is TGTGCCATCAGGGGCCCCGGGACAGGGGAAGGAAAACTGTTTTTT.

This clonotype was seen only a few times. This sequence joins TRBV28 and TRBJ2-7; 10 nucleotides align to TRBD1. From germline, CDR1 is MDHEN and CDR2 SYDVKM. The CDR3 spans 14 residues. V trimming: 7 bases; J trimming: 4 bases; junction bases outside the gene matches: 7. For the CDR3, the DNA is TGTGCCAGCATGAGACAGGGGGCCCATTACGAGCAGTACTTC. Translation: CASMRQGAHYEQYF.

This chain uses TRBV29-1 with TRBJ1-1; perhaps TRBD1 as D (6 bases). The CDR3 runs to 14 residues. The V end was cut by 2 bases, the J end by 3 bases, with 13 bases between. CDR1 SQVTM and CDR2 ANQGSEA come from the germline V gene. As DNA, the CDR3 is TGCAGCGTTGAAAGACAGGCCAAAGACACTGAAGCTTTCTTT. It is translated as CSVERQAKDTEAFF.

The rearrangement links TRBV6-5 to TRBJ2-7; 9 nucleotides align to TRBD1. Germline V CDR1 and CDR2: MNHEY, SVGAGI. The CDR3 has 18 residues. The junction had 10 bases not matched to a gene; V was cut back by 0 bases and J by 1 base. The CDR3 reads CASSYSINPGQGSYEQYF. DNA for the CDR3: TGTGCCAGCAGTTACTCCATCAACCCGGGACAGGGTTCCTACGAGCAGTACTTC.

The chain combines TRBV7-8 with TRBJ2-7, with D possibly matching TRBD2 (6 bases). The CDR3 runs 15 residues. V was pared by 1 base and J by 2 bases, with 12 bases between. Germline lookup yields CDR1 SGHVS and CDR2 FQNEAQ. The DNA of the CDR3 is TGTGCCAGCAGCTTAGAAATAGCGGTAGCCTACGAGCAGTACTTC. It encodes CASSLEIAVAYEQYF.

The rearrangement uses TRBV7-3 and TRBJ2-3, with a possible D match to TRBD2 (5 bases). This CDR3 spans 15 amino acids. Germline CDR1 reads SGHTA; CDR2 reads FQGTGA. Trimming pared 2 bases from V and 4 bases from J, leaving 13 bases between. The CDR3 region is CASSLWASISDTQYF. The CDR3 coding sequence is TGTGCCAGCAGCTTATGGGCTAGCATCTCAGATACGCAGTATTTT.

The CDR3 nucleotides read TGTGCCAGCAGTTACCAAGCGGGAAGCTCCTACGAGCAGTACTTC. Translated, it gives CASSYQAGSSYEQYF. The chain is built from TRBV6-5 and TRBJ2-7; 7 nucleotides agree with TRBD2. This CDR3 spans 15 amino acids. V shed 2 bases, J shed 0 bases, and the junction held 4 bases outside the gene matches. Germline values: CDR1 MNHEY, CDR2 SVGAGI.

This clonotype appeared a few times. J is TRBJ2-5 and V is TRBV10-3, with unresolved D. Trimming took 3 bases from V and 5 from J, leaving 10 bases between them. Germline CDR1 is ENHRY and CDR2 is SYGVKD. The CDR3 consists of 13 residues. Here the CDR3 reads CAISDPNGETQYF. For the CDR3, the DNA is TGTGCCATCAGTGACCCTAACGGGGAGACCCAGTACTTC.

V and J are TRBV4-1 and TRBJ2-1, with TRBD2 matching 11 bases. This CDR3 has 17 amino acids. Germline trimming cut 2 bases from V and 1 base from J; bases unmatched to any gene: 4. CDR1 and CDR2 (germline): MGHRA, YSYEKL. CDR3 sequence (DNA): TGCGCCAGCAGCCAACCGGGACTAGCGGATTCCTACAATGAGCAGTTCTTC. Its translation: CASSQPGLADSYNEQFF.

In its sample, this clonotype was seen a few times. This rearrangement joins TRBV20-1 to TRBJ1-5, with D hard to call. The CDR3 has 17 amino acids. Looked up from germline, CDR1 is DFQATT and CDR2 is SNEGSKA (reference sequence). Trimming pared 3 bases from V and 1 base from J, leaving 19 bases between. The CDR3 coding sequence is TGCAGTGCTAGCTCCCCGCTCGCGGATACAAGCAATCAGCCCCAGCATTTT. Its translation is CSASSPLADTSNQPQHF.

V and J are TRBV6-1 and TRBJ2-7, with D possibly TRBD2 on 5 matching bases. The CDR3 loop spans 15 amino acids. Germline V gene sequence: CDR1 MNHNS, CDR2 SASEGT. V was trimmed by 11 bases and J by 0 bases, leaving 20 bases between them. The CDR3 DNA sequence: TGTGCCGGGAGCAGTTACAGTTTGAGCTCCTACGAGCAGTACTTC. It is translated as CAGSSYSLSSYEQYF.